This TCR beta chain was sequenced during a study of T cells in Graves' hyperthyroidism and ophthalmopathy. Study conclusions and caveats: Ophthalmopathy was separated from stable hyperthyroidism by a 13 V-J model.

The CDR3 has 13 amino acids. V lost 4 bases and J 0 bases, leaving 7 bases between the germline ends. From germline, CDR1 is LGHNT and CDR2 FRNRAP. There were TCR beta CDR3 regions amplified from RNA transcripts. When the TCR CDR3 underwent first-round RT-PCR, the HTBI primer set was used. MiXCR, applied by TCRdb to the multiplex PCR reads, yields one record per CDR3 protein. Here the sample spans approximately 300,000 distinct CDR3 sequences, approximately 17% being singletons. This clonotype was picked up many times. No antigen is known for it. The sequence was collected from a man aged 25-45 years with Graves' hyperthyroidism. The sequencing sample was made of blood. The rearrangement uses TRBV12-5 and TRBJ2-7; no firm D call. The chain's CDR3 is CASGSAVSYEQYF. The CDR3 DNA sequence: TGTGCTAGTGGTTCAGCAGTCTCCTACGAGCAGTACTTC.